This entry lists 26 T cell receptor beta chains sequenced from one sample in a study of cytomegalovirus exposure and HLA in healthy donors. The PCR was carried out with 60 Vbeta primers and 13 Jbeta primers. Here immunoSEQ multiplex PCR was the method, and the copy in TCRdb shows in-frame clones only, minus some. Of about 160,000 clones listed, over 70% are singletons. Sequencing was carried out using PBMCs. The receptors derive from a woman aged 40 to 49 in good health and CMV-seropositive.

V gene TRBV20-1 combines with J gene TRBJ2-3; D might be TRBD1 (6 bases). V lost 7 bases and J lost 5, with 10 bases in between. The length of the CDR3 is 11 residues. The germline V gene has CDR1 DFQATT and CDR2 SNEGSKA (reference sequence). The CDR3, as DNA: TGCAGTGGGGACAATCAAGATACGCAGTATTTT. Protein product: CSGDNQDTQYF.

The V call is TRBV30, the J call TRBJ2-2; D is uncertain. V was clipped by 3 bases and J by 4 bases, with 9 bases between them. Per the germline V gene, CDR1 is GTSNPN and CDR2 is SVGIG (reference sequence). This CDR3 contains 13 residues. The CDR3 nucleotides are TGTGCCTGGAGGGGCTCGCTCACCGGGGAGCTGTTTTTT. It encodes CAWRGSLTGELFF.

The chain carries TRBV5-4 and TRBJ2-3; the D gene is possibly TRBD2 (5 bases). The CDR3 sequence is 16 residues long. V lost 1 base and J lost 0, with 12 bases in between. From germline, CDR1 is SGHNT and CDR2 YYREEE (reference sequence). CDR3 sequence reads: CASSLPGLYSTDTQYF. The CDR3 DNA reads TGTGCCAGCAGCTTGCCTGGACTTTACAGCACAGATACGCAGTATTTT.

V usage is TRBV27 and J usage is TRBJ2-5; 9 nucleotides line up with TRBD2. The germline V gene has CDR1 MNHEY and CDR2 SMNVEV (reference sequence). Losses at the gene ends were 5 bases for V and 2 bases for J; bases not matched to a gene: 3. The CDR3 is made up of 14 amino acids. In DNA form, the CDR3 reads TGTGCCAGCAGTAGCGGGGGGCGGCAAGAGACCCAGTACTTC. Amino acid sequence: CASSSGGRQETQYF.

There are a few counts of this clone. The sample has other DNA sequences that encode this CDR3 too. CDR3 amino acids: CASSLEMRRGYTF. The CDR3 nucleotides are TGTGCCAGCAGCTTAGAGATGAGGCGAGGCTACACCTTC. V is TRBV7-2 and J is TRBJ1-2, with no clear D. The CDR3 covers 13 residues. Germline V gene lookup returns CDR1 SGHTA and CDR2 FQGNSA. Between the trimmed V and J ends, which lost 1 base and 8 bases, there was a span of 11 bases.

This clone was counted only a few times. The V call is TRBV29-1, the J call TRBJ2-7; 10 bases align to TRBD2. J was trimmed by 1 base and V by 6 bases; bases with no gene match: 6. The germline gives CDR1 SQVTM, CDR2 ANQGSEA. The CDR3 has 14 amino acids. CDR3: CSVGIAGGSYEQYF. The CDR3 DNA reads TGCAGCGTGGGGATAGCGGGGGGATCCTACGAGCAGTACTTC.

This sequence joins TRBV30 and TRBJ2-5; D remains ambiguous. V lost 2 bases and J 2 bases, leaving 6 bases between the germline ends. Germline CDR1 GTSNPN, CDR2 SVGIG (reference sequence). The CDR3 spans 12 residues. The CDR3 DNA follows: TGTGCCTGGAGTTACAGTCAAGAGACCCAGTACTTC. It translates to CAWSYSQETQYF.

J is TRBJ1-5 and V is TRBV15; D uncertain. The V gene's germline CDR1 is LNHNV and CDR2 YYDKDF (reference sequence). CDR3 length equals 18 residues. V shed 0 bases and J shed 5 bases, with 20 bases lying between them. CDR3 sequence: CATSRESGSSSTYQPQHF. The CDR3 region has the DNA TGTGCCACCAGCAGAGAGTCGGGGTCTTCCTCCACTTATCAGCCCCAGCATTTT.

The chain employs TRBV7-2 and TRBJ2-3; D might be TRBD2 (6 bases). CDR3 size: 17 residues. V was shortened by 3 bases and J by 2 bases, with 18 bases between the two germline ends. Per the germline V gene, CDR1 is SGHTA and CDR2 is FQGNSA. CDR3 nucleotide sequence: TGTGCCAGCAGCTTCATGGACTACCCAAGTGTCACAGATACGCAGTATTTT. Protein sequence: CASSFMDYPSVTDTQYF. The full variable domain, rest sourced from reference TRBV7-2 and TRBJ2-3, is GAGVSQSPSNKVTEKGKDVELRCDPISGHTALYWYRQSLGQGLEFLIYFQGNSAPDKSGLPSDRFSAERTGGSVSTLTIQRTQQEDSAVYLCASSFMDYPSVTDTQYFGPGTRLTVL.

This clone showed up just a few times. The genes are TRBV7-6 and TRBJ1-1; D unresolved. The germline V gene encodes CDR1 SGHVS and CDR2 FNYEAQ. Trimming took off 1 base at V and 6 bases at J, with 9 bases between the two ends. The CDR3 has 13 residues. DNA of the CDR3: TGTGCCAGCAGCTTAGGGGTCGGAGCTGAAGCTTTCTTT. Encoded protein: CASSLGVGAEAFF.

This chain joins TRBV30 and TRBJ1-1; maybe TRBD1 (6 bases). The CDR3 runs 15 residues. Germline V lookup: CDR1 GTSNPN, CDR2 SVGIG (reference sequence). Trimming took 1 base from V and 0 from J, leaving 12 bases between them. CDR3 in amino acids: CAWSEAGVMNTEAFF. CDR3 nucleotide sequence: TGTGCCTGGAGTGAGGCAGGGGTCATGAACACTGAAGCTTTCTTT.

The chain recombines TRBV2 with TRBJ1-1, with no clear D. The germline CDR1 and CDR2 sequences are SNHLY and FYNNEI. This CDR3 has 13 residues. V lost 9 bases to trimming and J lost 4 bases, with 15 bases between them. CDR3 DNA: TGTGCCAGTAGGGCGGGCGGGGTCACTGAAGCTTTCTTT. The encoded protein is CASRAGGVTEAFF.

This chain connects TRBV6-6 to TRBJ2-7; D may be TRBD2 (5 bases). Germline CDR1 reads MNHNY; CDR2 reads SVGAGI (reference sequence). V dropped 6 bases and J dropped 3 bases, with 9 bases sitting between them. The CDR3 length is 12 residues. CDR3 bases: TGTGCCAGCAGGAGGGCAGGCTACGAGCAGTACTTC. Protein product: CASRRAGYEQYF.

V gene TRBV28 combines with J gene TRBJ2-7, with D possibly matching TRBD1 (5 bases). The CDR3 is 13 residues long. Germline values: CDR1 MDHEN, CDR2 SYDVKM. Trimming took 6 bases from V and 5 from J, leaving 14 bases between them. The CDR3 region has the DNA TGTGCCAGCAGACGATCAGGGTCCCACGAGCAGTACTTC. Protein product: CASRRSGSHEQYF. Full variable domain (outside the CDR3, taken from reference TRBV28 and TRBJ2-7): DVKVTQSSRYLVKRTGEKVFLECVQDMDHENMFWYRQDPGLGLRLIYFSYDVKMKEKGDIPEGYSVSREKKERFSLILESASTNQTSMYLCASRRSGSHEQYFGPGTRLTVT.

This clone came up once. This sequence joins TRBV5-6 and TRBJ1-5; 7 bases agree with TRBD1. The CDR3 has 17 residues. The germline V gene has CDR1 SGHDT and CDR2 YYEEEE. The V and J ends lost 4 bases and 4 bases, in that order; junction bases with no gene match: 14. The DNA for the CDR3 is TGTGCCAGCAGCGCGCTTCCTCCGGGACAGAGAAATCAGCCCCAGCATTTT. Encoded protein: CASSALPPGQRNQPQHF. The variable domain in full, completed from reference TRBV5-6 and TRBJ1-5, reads DAGVTQSPTHLIKTRGQQVTLRCSPKSGHDTVSWYQQALGQGPQFIFQYYEEEERQRGNFPDRFSGHQFPNYSSELNVNALLLGDSALYLCASSALPPGQRNQPQHFGDGTRLSIL.

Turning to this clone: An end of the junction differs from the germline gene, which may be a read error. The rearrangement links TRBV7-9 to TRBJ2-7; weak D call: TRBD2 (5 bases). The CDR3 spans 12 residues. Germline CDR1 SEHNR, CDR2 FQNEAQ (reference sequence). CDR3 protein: CSSGDGSYEQYF. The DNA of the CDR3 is TGTTCCAGCGGAGACGGCTCCTACGAGCAGTACTTC.

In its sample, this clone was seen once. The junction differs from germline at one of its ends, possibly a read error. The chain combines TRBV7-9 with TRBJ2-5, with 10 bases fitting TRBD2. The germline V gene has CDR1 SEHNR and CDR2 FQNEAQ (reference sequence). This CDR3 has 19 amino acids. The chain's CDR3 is CSSSLALGFGLAGVETQYF. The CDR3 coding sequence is TGTTCCAGCAGCTTAGCGCTTGGGTTCGGGCTAGCGGGGGTCGAGACCCAGTACTTC. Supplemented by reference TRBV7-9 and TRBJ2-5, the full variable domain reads DTGVSQNPRHKITKRGQNVTFRCDPISEHNRLYWYRQTLGQGPEFLTYFQNEAQLEKSRLLSDRFSAERPKGSFSTLEIQRTEQGDSAMYLCSSSLALGFGLAGVETQYFGPGTRLLVL.

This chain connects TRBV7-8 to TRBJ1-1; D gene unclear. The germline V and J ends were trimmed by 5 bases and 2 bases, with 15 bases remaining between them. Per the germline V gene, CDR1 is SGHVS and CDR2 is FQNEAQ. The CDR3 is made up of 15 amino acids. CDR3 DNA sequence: TGTGCCAGCAGCCGGCGGGCCGGTGACAACACTGAAGCTTTCTTT. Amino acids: CASSRRAGDNTEAFF.

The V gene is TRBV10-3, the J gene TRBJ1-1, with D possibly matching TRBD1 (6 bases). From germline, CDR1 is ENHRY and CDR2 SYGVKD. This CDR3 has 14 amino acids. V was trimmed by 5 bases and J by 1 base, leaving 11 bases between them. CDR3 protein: CAISLTDRNTEAFF. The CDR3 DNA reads TGTGCCATCAGTTTAACGGACAGGAACACTGAAGCTTTCTTT.

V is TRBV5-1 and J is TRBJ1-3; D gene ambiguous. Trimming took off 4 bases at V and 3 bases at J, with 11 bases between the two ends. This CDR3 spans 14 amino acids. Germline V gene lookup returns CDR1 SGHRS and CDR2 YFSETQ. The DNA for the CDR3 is TGCGCCAGCAGCCAGTCTGAAATTGGAAACACCATATATTTT. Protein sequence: CASSQSEIGNTIYF.

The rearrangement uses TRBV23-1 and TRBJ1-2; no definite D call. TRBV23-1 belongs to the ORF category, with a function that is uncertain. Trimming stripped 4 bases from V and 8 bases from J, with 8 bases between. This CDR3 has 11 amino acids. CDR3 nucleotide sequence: TGCGCCAGCAGTCCCCCGGAGGGCTACACCTTC. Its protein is CASSPPEGYTF.

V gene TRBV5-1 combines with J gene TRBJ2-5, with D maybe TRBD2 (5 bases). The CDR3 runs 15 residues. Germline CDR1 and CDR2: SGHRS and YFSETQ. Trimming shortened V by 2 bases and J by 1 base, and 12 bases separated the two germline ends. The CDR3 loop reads CASSFLTGFQETQYF. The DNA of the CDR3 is TGCGCCAGCAGCTTTCTCACGGGGTTCCAAGAGACCCAGTACTTC.

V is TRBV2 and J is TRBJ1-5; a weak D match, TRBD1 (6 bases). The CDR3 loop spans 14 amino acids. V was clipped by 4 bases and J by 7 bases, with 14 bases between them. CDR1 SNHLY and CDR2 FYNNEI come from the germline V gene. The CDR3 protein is CASSVSGVLQPQHF. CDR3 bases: TGTGCCAGCAGTGTGTCAGGGGTACTGCAGCCCCAGCATTTT.

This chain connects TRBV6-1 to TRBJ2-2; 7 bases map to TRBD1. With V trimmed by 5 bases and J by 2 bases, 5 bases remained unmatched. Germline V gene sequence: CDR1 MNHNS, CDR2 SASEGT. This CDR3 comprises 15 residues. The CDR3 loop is CASSKQGSNTGELFF. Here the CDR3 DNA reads TGTGCCAGCAGTAAACAGGGGTCCAACACCGGGGAGCTGTTTTTT.

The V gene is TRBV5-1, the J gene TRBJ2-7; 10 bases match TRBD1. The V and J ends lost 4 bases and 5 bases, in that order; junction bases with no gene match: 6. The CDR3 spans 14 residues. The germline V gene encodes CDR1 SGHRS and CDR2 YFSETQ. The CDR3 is CASSPRDRGDEQYF. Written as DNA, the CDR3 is TGCGCCAGCAGCCCGCGGGACAGGGGTGACGAGCAGTACTTC. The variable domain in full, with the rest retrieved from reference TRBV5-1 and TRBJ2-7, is KAGVTQTPRYLIKTRGQQVTLSCSPISGHRSVSWYQQTPGQGLQFLFEYFSETQRNKGNFPGRFSGRQFSNSRSEMNVSTLELGDSALYLCASSPRDRGDEQYFGPGTRLTVT.

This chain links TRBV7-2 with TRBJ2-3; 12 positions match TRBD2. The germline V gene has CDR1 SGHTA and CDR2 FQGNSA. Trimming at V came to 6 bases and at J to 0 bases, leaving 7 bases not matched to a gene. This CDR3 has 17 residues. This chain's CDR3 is CASRALAGGLSTDTQYF. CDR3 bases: TGTGCCAGCAGGGCCCTAGCGGGGGGGTTAAGCACAGATACGCAGTATTTT.